These T cell receptor beta chains were read from a single sample in a study of identical twins. Using its own MiXCR run on the 5' RACE reads, TCRdb lists one record per CDR3 protein. Of some 1,600,000 distinct CDR3 sequences listed, around 29% are singletons. Sequenced input: cord blood. These receptors came from a newborn girl in good health. Both conserved end residues are part of each CDR3. D genes are given only for firm matches. Not all rows give a size; the values are once, few, many and, for expanded clones, a class.

D	V	size	J	DNA	CDR3
-	TRBV7-9	-	TRBJ1-1	TGTGCCAGCACTCGACAGGACACTGAAGCTTTCTTT	CASTRQDTEAFF
TRBD2	TRBV11-2	-	TRBJ2-7	TGTGCCAGCAGCTCCTACCAGACTAGCGGCGGGTACGAGCAGTACTTC	CASSSYQTSGGYEQYF
TRBD2	TRBV20-1	-	TRBJ2-1	TGCAGTGCCGGCCGTTTAGCGGGAGAAGGGGACAATGAGCAGTTCTTC	CSAGRLAGEGDNEQFF
-	TRBV5-6	few	TRBJ2-4	TGTGCCAGCAGCTTGCTAGACGCTTTAGCCAAAAACATTCAGTACTTC	CASSLLDALAKNIQYF
TRBD1	TRBV2	-	TRBJ2-2	TGTGCCAGCAGCGGGACAGGGATCGGGGAGCTGTTTTTT	CASSGTGIGELFF
-	TRBV7-6	-	TRBJ2-1	TGTGCCAGCAGCTTAGTCTTAAAGCTGGCTAGGATCAACTACAATGAGCAGTTCTTC	CASSLVLKLARINYNEQFF
TRBD2	TRBV28	few	TRBJ2-7	TGTGCCAGCAGTTTGACTAGCGGGAGGGTTGGGTACGAGCAGTACTTC	CASSLTSGRVGYEQYF
-	TRBV2	-	TRBJ2-7	TGTGCCAGCAGAGAGTATGACGTAACCTACGAGCAGTACTTC	CASREYDVTYEQYF
-	TRBV2	few	TRBJ1-1	TGTGCCAGCCCTCTGTGGGGGGGGAACACTGAAGCTTTCTTT	CASPLWGGNTEAFF
-	TRBV7-9	few	TRBJ1-1	TGTGCCAGCAGCCTAGGATCACAGGAAGTCTCTGAAGCTTTCTTT	CASSLGSQEVSEAFF
TRBD2	TRBV19	few	TRBJ2-5	TGTGCCAGTACCCCCGGGACTAGTAAGTTGGAGACCCAGTACTTC	CASTPGTSKLETQYF
-	TRBV5-8	-	TRBJ1-2	TGTGCCAGCAGCTGGACGGGGGGGTTTAATGGCTACACCTTC	CASSWTGGFNGYTF
-	TRBV7-2	-	TRBJ1-2	TGTGCCAGCAGCCTAAAGGGACCCGCTTATAACTATGGCTACACCTTC	CASSLKGPAYNYGYTF
-	TRBV11-3	-	TRBJ2-1	TGTGCCAGCAGCCCCCGTAGCGGTTACTCCTACAATGAGCAGTTCTTC	CASSPRSGYSYNEQFF
-	TRBV30	-	TRBJ2-7	TGTGCCTGGAGTGTACAGGTTTACGAGCAGTACTTC	CAWSVQVYEQYF
-	TRBV25-1	-	TRBJ1-5	TGTGCCAGCACCCTGGACCGCGGAGGACAGCCCCAGCATTTT	CASTLDRGGQPQHF
-	TRBV20-1	-	TRBJ2-6	TGCATTGCTTCAAGAGGACAGGGGGCCAACGTCCTGACTTTC	CIASRGQGANVLTF
-	TRBV25-1	few	TRBJ1-2	TGTGCCAGCAGTGGAGGGCTTAGGGATGGCTACACCTTC	CASSGGLRDGYTF
-	TRBV20-1	-	TRBJ2-1	TGCAGTCCCATGAGCCGGCAGTTCTTC	CSPMSRQFF
TRBD2	TRBV9	few	TRBJ2-4	TGTGCCAGCAGCTCCACTGGGGGGCTAGCGGGAGCTGGTGGAAACATTCAGTACTTC	CASSSTGGLAGAGGNIQYF